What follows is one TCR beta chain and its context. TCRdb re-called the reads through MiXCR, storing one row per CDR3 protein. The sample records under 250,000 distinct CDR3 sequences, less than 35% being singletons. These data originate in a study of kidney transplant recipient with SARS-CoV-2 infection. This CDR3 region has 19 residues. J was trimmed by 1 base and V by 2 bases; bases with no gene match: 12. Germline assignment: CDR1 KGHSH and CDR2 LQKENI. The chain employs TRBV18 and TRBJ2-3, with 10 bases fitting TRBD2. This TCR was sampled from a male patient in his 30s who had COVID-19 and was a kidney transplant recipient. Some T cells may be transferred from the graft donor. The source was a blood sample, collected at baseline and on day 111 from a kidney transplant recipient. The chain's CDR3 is CASSPMLAGVGSGTDTQYF. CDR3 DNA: TGTGCCAGCTCACCAATGCTAGCGGGAGTGGGTTCGGGCACAGATACGCAGTATTTT.